The source of this T cell receptor (beta chain) is a study of T cell repertoires in cytomegalovirus infection. Study details: It was recently identified HLA-C-restricted and well-studied HLA-B-restricted CMV epitopes that the study used. From public TCR beta signatures came an indication of both CMV infection and matching HLA type. Study observations and caveats: HLA-C-restricted, CMV-specific TCR beta clonotypes were dominant ex vivo.

This clonotype appeared many times. Its antigen is unidentified. TCRdb recomputed calls from the reads with MiXCR, one row per CDR3 protein. The sample consists of about 770,000 distinct CDR3 sequences, under 35% of them appearing once. This TCR was recovered from a human donor in good health (CMV status not recorded). Some clones in this sample may be carry-over from other donors' samples. This specimen was cultured CD8+ T cells from PBMCs, taken from culture after CMV antigen stimulation.

CDR3 DNA sequence: TGTGCCAGCAGCCGAGGTACCAGCGTGAATGAAGCTTTCTTT. Translation: CASSRGTSVNEAFF. The rearrangement uses TRBV7-2 and TRBJ1-1, with D hard to call. The CDR3 contains 14 residues. V was clipped by 5 bases and J by 7 bases, with 17 bases between them. The V gene's germline CDR1 is SGHTA and CDR2 FQGNSA.